This T cell receptor (beta chain) was sequenced during a study of blood T cell repertoires in COVID-19. Overall study context: Both acute and convalescent COVID-19 samples were obtained from the United States, Italy and Spain.

Participants, roughly 18 to 90 years old, spanned around 25 US areas. Recovered status in Cohort 3 required two negative PCRs, clearance, or symptom resolution. This table comes from immunoSEQ multiplex PCR, and its TCRdb copy is limited to in-frame clones, with some not included. The table includes approximately 300,000 clones, roughly 85% detected once. Germline V gene data show CDR1 as KGHSH and CDR2 as LQKENI. Trimming stripped 1 base from V and 1 base from J, with 11 bases between. The CDR3 spans 16 residues. J is TRBJ1-3 and V is TRBV18; perhaps TRBD1 as D (6 bases). The sample comprised PBMCs or T cells enriched from blood (not recorded which). The TCR originated in a woman aged 25 to 45 who had recovered from COVID-19. The CDR3 spells CASSPQTGPSGNTIYF. In DNA form, the CDR3 reads TGTGCCAGCTCACCACAGACAGGCCCTTCTGGAAACACCATATATTTT.